Listed below are T cell receptor beta chains from one sample, sequenced in a study of cytomegalovirus exposure and HLA in healthy donors. Method: immunoSEQ multiplex PCR; TCRdb's copy keeps in-frame clones and lacks some. This sample yields roughly 150,000 clones, of which about 84% are seen a single time; roughly 3.5% belongs to the top ten. The sample consisted of PBMCs. Every receptor here comes from a male donor in good health and CMV-seronegative. The CDR3 runs from the conserved cysteine through the conserved F or W. The D gene is left open where the match is weak. Where a row states a size, it is once, few, many or the class of an expanded clone; other rows omit it.

clone_size | j_call | d_call | v_call | cdr3_length | cdr3_nt | cdr3_aa
. | TRBJ2-5 | TRBD2 | TRBV29-1 | 17 | TGCAGCGTTGATTCGACTAGCGGGAAAGTTGGGCAAGAGACCCAGTACTTC | CSVDSTSGKVGQETQYF
. | TRBJ2-1 | TRBD1 | TRBV18 | 14 | TGTGCCAGCTCACCGACGAGGGGGCGGAATGAGCAGTTCTTC | CASSPTRGRNEQFF
. | TRBJ2-7 | TRBD1 | TRBV30 | 19 | TGTGCCTGGATCCAAAGGGGGACAGGAAAAAGGGAAAGAAACTACGAGCAGTACTTC | CAWIQRGTGKRERNYEQYF
few | TRBJ2-1 | TRBD2 | TRBV19 | 15 | TGTGCCAGTAGTATCCCCTCAGCGGGAGTCGGTGAGCAGTTCTTC | CASSIPSAGVGEQFF
once | TRBJ2-1 | . | TRBV4-3 | 17 | TGCGCCAGCAGCCAAGAAAGGGAGCGGGCATGGAACAATGAGCAGTTCTTC | CASSQERERAWNNEQFF
. | TRBJ2-1 | TRBD2 | TRBV6-6 | 16 | TGTGCCAGCAGTTACACCGCGGGAGTCTTCCAAGTTGAGCAGTTCTTC | CASSYTAGVFQVEQFF
. | TRBJ1-2 | TRBD1 | TRBV5-5 | 13 | TGTGCCAGCTTACCCGGGACAGGGGATGGCTACACCTTC | CASLPGTGDGYTF
. | TRBJ2-3 | TRBD1 | TRBV5-1 | 14 | TGCGCCAGTCGAACAGGGGAAAGCACAGATACGCAGTATTTT | CASRTGESTDTQYF
once | TRBJ1-4 | TRBD1 | TRBV7-9 | 17 | TGTGCCAGCAGCTTAGGGACAGGGGCCACAACTAATGAAAAACTGTTTTTT | CASSLGTGATTNEKLFF
once | TRBJ2-1 | . | TRBV6-5 | 16 | TGTGCCAGCAGTTACTCAGGGAGAGAGAGTTACAATGAGCAGTTCTTC | CASSYSGRESYNEQFF
. | TRBJ2-1 | TRBD2 | TRBV9 | 16 | TGTGCCAGCAGCGCCCGGGGGGAGGGGCCCTACAATGAGCAGTTCTTC | CASSARGEGPYNEQFF
. | TRBJ1-1 | . | TRBV5-6 | 13 | TGTGCCAGCAGCCCGAGGGTAGACACTGAAGCTTTCTTT | CASSPRVDTEAFF
few | TRBJ2-7 | TRBD1 | TRBV27 | 13 | TGTGCCAGCAGTTCAGGGACAGGGGGAGAGCAGTACTTC | CASSSGTGGEQYF
. | TRBJ1-1 | TRBD1 | TRBV11-3 | 15 | TGTGCCAGCAGCTTAGCGCCAACAGGGGGCACTGAAGCTTTCTTT | CASSLAPTGGTEAFF
. | TRBJ2-1 | . | TRBV6-5 | 16 | TGTGCCAGCAGTTACTTTGCAGGGTCCCTCTCCAATGAGCAGTTCTTC | CASSYFAGSLSNEQFF
. | TRBJ2-7 | . | TRBV6-5 | 13 | TGTGCCAGCAGTCCGAGGGTCCTCTGGGAGCAGTACTTC | CASSPRVLWEQYF
. | TRBJ1-2 | TRBD1 | TRBV6-1 | 13 | TGTGCCAGCAGTGAGAGACAGGGCTATGGCTACACCTTC | CASSERQGYGYTF
once | TRBJ1-2 | . | TRBV27 | 15 | TGTGCCAGCAGTTTATCCAGGACTGGCGAGAGAGGCTACACCTTC | CASSLSRTGERGYTF
. | TRBJ1-3 | . | TRBV9 | 16 | TGTGCCAGCAGCGTAGCTACGGGTCTCTCTGGAAACACCATATATTTT | CASSVATGLSGNTIYF
. | TRBJ1-1 | TRBD1 | TRBV7-9 | 11 | TGTGCCAGCAGCTCGACAGGGTCAGCTTTCTTT | CASSSTGSAFF
few | TRBJ2-3 | TRBD1 | TRBV4-1 | 16 | TGCGCCAGCAGCCGTTCCGGGACAGGGATCACAGATACGCAGTATTTT | CASSRSGTGITDTQYF
. | TRBJ2-7 | . | TRBV7-2 | 14 | TGTGCCAGCAGCCTAGCGCGCCGATCCTACGAGCAGTACTTC | CASSLARRSYEQYF
. | TRBJ1-1 | . | TRBV19 | 13 | TGTGCCAGTCAGGGGTTTGGAAACACTGAAGCTTTCTTT | CASQGFGNTEAFF
. | TRBJ2-1 | TRBD1 | TRBV29-1 | 15 | TGCAGCGCCACGAGGGGACAGGGGGCGCAAAATGAGCAGTTCTTC | CSATRGQGAQNEQFF
. | TRBJ2-2 | TRBD1 | TRBV2 | 13 | TGTGCCAGCAGGGGACAGTTAATCGGGGAGCTGTTTTTT | CASRGQLIGELFF
. | TRBJ2-7 | TRBD1 | TRBV9 | 15 | TGTGCCAGCAGCCCGGGACAGGGGGCGGTATTCGAGCAGTACTTC | CASSPGQGAVFEQYF
. | TRBJ2-1 | TRBD2 | TRBV27 | 18 | TGTGCCAGCAGTTTATCGGGAACCGGAACGGGAGGACTTAATGAGCAGTTCTTC | CASSLSGTGTGGLNEQFF
once | TRBJ2-2 | TRBD1 | TRBV7-2 | 14 | TGTGCCAGCAGCACCAGGGGGCAGGGCGGGGAGCTGTTTTTT | CASSTRGQGGELFF
. | TRBJ1-1 | TRBD1 | TRBV7-9 | 13 | TGTTCCAGCAGCCCGACAGGGAGAACTGAAGCTTTCTTT | CSSSPTGRTEAFF
once | TRBJ1-1 | . | TRBV11-2 | 15 | TGTGCCAGCAGCTTCGTATTTCAGGGAACTGATGAAGCTTTCTTT | CASSFVFQGTDEAFF
. | TRBJ1-1 | . | TRBV7-8 | 14 | TGTGCCAGCAGCTTAGGGGGCGAATACACTGAAGCTTTCTTT | CASSLGGEYTEAFF
. | TRBJ1-2 | . | TRBV21-1 | 16 | TGTGCCAGCAGCTCCCATCGGGACAGGGTGAACTATGGCTACACCTTC | CASSSHRDRVNYGYTF
. | TRBJ2-7 | . | TRBV7-2 | 16 | TGTGCCAGCAGCTTAGGGTACGGCGGGTACTCCTACGAGCAGTACTTC | CASSLGYGGYSYEQYF